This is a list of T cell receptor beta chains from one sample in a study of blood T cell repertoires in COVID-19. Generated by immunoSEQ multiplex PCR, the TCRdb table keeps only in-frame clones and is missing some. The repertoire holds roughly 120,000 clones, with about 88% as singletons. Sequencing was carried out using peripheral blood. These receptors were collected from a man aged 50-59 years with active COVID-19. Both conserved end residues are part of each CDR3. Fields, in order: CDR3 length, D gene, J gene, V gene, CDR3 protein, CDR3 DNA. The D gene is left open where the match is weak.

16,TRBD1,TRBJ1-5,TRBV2,CASSAGQGVINQPQHF,TGTGCCAGCAGTGCCGGCCAGGGGGTCATTAATCAGCCCCAGCATTTT
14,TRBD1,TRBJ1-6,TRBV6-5,CASSRQGANSPLHF,TGTGCCAGCAGTAGACAGGGGGCAAATTCACCCCTCCACTTT
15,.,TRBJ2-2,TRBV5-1,CASSLPQGGRGELFF,TGCGCCAGCAGCTTGCCACAGGGAGGGCGCGGGGAGCTGTTTTTT
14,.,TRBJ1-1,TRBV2,CASSGDRLNTEAFF,TGTGCCAGCAGTGGAGACAGACTGAACACTGAAGCTTTCTTT
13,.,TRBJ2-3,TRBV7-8,CASTPFAADTQYF,TGTGCCAGCACCCCTTTTGCGGCAGATACGCAGTATTTT
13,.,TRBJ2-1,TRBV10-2,CASSLASGNEQFF,TGCGCCAGCTCTCTAGCGAGCGGCAATGAGCAGTTCTTC
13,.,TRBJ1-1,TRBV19,CASSQTPNTEAFF,TGTGCCAGTTCTCAAACACCCAACACTGAAGCTTTCTTT
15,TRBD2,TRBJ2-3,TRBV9,CASSVNLAATDTQYF,TGTGCCAGCAGCGTAAACCTAGCGGCCACAGATACGCAGTATTTT
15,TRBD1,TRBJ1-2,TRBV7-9,CASSPSGTGVYGYTF,TGTGCCAGCAGCCCTTCCGGGACAGGGGTCTATGGCTACACCTTC
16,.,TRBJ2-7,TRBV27,CASSSVSGDNSYEQYF,TGTGCCAGCAGTTCCGTTTCCGGGGACAACTCCTACGAGCAGTACTTC
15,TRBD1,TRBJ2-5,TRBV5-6,CASSLPGQGQETQYF,TGTGCCAGCAGCTTGCCGGGACAGGGTCAAGAGACCCAGTACTTC
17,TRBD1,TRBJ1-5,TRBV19,CASSNPYRGRGNQPQHF,TGTGCCAGTAGTAACCCCTACAGGGGACGAGGCAATCAGCCCCAGCATTTT
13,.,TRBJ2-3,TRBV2,CASTAGSEDTQYF,TGTGCCAGCACGGCGGGATCGGAAGATACGCAGTATTTT
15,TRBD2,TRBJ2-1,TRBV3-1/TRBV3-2,CASSRGTSGYNEQFF,TGTGCCAGCAGCCGAGGGACTAGCGGTTACAATGAGCAGTTCTTC
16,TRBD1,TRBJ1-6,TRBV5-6,CASSSRDRVLNSPLHF,TGTGCCAGCAGCTCCCGGGACAGAGTCCTTAATTCACCCCTCCACTTT
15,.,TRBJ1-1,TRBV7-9,CASTDMRQLNTEAFF,TGTGCCAGCACCGATATGAGGCAACTGAACACTGAAGCTTTCTTT
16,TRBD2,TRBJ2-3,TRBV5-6,CASSRDYRGDTDTQYF,TGTGCCAGCAGCCGGGACTACAGAGGGGACACAGATACGCAGTATTTT
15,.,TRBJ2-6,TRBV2,CASSGQLSGANVLTF,TGTGCCAGCAGTGGTCAACTCTCTGGGGCCAACGTCCTGACTTTC
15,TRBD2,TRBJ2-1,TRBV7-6,CASSPPSGRFDEQFF,TGTGCCAGCAGCCCTCCTAGCGGGAGGTTCGATGAGCAGTTCTTC